These 5 T cell receptor beta chains originate from one sample sequenced in a study of identical twins. TCRdb used MiXCR to reprocess the 5' RACE reads, holding one entry per CDR3 protein. This sample yields nearly 650,000 distinct CDR3 sequences, of which roughly 6.6% are seen a single time; 1.6% belongs to the top ten. Separately, the same data were catalogued under a study of yellow fever vaccine responses in identical twins.

The sample was PBMCs. The source of these receptors is a woman between 18 and 29 years old in good health.

The gene calls are TRBV2 and TRBJ2-3; the match to TRBD2 covers 12 bases. The junction had 6 bases not matched to a gene; V was cut back by 5 bases and J by 3 bases. The CDR3 covers 16 residues. CDR1 and CDR2 from the germline V gene are SNHLY and FYNNEI. The CDR3 bases are TGTGCCAGCAGTAGACTAGCGGGGGCGCTAACAGATACGCAGTATTTT. This translates into CASSRLAGALTDTQYF.

The chain is built from TRBV12-3 or TRBV12-4 and TRBJ1-1, with 11 nucleotides matching TRBD1. There are 14 residues in the CDR3. The J segment lost 5 bases and the V segment lost 7 bases, leaving 6 bases of the junction unmatched. The CDR3 nucleotides are TGTGCCAGCACCTCGGACAGGGGGCGGACTGAAGCTTTCTTT. This sequence encodes CASTSDRGRTEAFF.

Ten or more counts support this clonotype. The chain recombines TRBV7-3 with TRBJ2-3; 9 bases are a match to TRBD2. The junction had 9 bases not matched to a gene; V was cut back by 5 bases and J by 0 bases. From germline, CDR1 is SGHTA and CDR2 FQGTGA. The CDR3 contains 17 residues. CDR3: CASSAIAGVLSTDTQYF. The CDR3 nucleotides are TGTGCCAGCAGCGCCATAGCGGGGGTACTTAGCACAGATACGCAGTATTTT. Variable domain in full (rest from reference TRBV7-3 and TRBJ2-3): GAGVSQTPSNKVTEKGKYVELRCDPISGHTALYWYRQSLGQGPEFLIYFQGTGAADDSGLPNDRFFAVRPEGSVSTLKIQRTERGDSAVYLCASSAIAGVLSTDTQYFGPGTRLTVL.

This sequence joins TRBV2 and TRBJ1-1, with D possibly being TRBD1 (6 bases). CDR3 length: 13 amino acids. V was pared by 7 bases and J by 2 bases, with 11 bases between. CDR1 and CDR2 (germline): SNHLY, FYNNEI. The CDR3 sequence is CASKGGANTEAFF. CDR3 nucleotides: TGTGCCAGCAAGGGGGGAGCAAACACTGAAGCTTTCTTT.

The V gene is TRBV10-3, the J gene TRBJ2-2, with D perhaps TRBD1 (6 bases). Germline V gives CDR1 ENHRY, CDR2 SYGVKD. The CDR3 spans 16 residues. Trimming cost V 6 bases and J 1 base, with 15 bases left between them. The CDR3 nucleotides read TGTGCCATCAGCCTAACCGGGACACTGAACACCGGGGAGCTGTTTTTT. It translates to CAISLTGTLNTGELFF.